This TCR beta chain was observed in a study of response to subunit inactivated influenza vaccine. TCRdb passed the RT-PCR reads through MiXCR, listing each CDR3 protein once. The repertoire holds about 610,000 distinct CDR3 sequences, with around 13% as singletons. This clonotype showed up just a few times. The germline gives CDR1 MDHEN, CDR2 SYDVKM. CDR3 length: 15 amino acids. V was pared by 3 bases and J by 2 bases, with 14 bases between. The receptor's source is a man aged 45-65 years who received an inactivated influenza vaccine. V and J are TRBV28 and TRBJ2-7; D is ambiguous. The sequences come from PBMCs from blood, collected approximately 13 days after vaccination. The CDR3 loop reads CASSFKGPTAYEQYF. The CDR3 DNA sequence: TGTGCCAGCAGTTTTAAAGGACCGACCGCCTACGAGCAGTACTTC.